This T cell receptor (beta chain) was obtained from a study of naive and memory T cell subsets. General study findings and limits: There was no ground truth to check naive and memory subset results. Especially in CD8 cells, naive repertoires contained a few larger clonotypes, possibly CD45RA-re-expressing memory cells. Clonotypes are single alpha or beta chains, not paired receptors.

Germline V gene data show CDR1 as ENHRY and CDR2 as SYGVKD. CDR3 length: 15 residues. Unmatched junction bases numbered 2, after V lost 9 bases and J lost 1 base. Four subsets defined by CD45RA and CD27 were sorted after CD3, CD4, CD8 and live/dead staining. This clonotype has a count of ten or more. The antigen is undetermined. Both TRBC1 and TRBC2 were covered by a beta constant-region primer of two equimolar oligonucleotides. Nested alpha and beta constant-region primers with the SP2 primer drove four PCR rounds on ligated cDNA. TCRdb reanalysed the UMI-ligation and nested PCR reads using MiXCR and keeps one entry per CDR3 protein. This repertoire shows some 80,000 distinct CDR3 sequences, over 8.5% found once; its top ten account for roughly 1.2%.

The receptor comes from a human donor in good health. The rearrangement joins TRBV10-3 to TRBJ2-1; TRBD2 aligns across 14 bases. Input material: naive CD8+ T cells from blood. The CDR3 DNA sequence: TGTGCCATGAGGACTAGCGGGAGGTCCTACAATGAGCAGTTCTTC. It is translated as CAMRTSGRSYNEQFF.